These 19 T cell receptor beta chains share one sample of origin, sequenced in a study of Graves' ophthalmopathy and Graves' hyperthyroidism. Amplified TCR beta CDR3 regions were obtained using RNA transcripts as template. The first-round RT-PCR employed HTBI primers together with the Qiagen OneStep RT-PCR kit. A multiplex PCR was then performed as the second round. TCRdb ran MiXCR on the multiplex PCR reads and lists one entry per CDR3 protein. Among some 250,000 distinct CDR3 sequences listed, around 50% were seen once. Specimen: peripheral blood. The receptors derive from an adult man with Graves' ophthalmopathy.

This clonotype was counted between two and nine times. This rearrangement joins TRBV4-1 to TRBJ2-5; D is uncertain. Trimming took 1 base from V and 2 from J, leaving 8 bases between them. Germline CDR1 reads MGHRA; CDR2 reads YSYEKL. The CDR3 loop spans 14 amino acids. CDR3 loop: CASSQVSVQETQYF. The CDR3 nucleotides read TGCGCCAGCAGCCAAGTGTCAGTTCAAGAGACCCAGTACTTC.

The chain uses TRBV5-8 and TRBJ1-2; D is possibly TRBD1 (5 bases). The CDR3 loop spans 13 amino acids. The V end lost 3 bases, the J end lost 3 bases, and 9 bases lay between the germline ends. Per the germline V gene, CDR1 is SGHTS and CDR2 is YDEGEE. CDR3 sequence reads: CASSSDRYYGYTF. CDR3 nucleotides: TGTGCCAGCAGCTCCGACAGATACTATGGCTACACCTTC.

V is TRBV29-1 and J is TRBJ2-5, with 7 bases that match TRBD2. Germline loops: CDR1 SQVTM, CDR2 ANQGSEA. The V gene end was trimmed by 4 bases and the J gene end by 2 bases; junction bases not matched to a gene: 4. The CDR3 contains 13 residues. In DNA form, the CDR3 reads TGCAGCGTTGGGGGGACTAAACAAGAGACCCAGTACTTC. Its protein product is CSVGGTKQETQYF.

The chain links TRBV3-1 to TRBJ1-5, with D possibly matching TRBD1 (5 bases). Per the germline V gene, CDR1 is LGHDT and CDR2 is YNNKEL (reference sequence). The CDR3 covers 14 residues. V lost 6 bases and J lost 5, with 14 bases in between. The DNA of the CDR3 is TGTGCCAGCAGAGAGGGGCGGCTCCATCAGCCCCAGCATTTT. It specifies CASREGRLHQPQHF.

This clonotype was counted a single time. This chain connects TRBV11-2 to TRBJ1-6, with 8 nucleotides matching TRBD1. The length of the CDR3 is 16 residues. Germline CDR1 reads SGHAT; CDR2 reads FQNNGV. V was clipped by 5 bases and J by 5 bases; unmatched bases: 8. CDR3 DNA sequence: TGTGCCAGCAGCGTAAACAGGGGGAGTAATAATTCACCCCTCCACTTT. Translation: CASSVNRGSNNSPLHF.

The chain has TRBV5-8 and TRBJ2-7; D gene unclear. Germline loops: CDR1 SGHTS, CDR2 YDEGEE. Trimming left V 2 bases short and J 1 base short, with 10 bases between. The CDR3 runs to 14 residues. In nucleotides, the CDR3 is TGTGCCAGCAGCTTACTACACTCTTCCTACGAGCAGTACTTC. Protein: CASSLLHSSYEQYF.

This clonotype was recorded once. The chain employs TRBV18 and TRBJ1-2; D not resolved. Germline CDR1 and CDR2: KGHSH and LQKENI. CDR3 length: 13 residues. Trimming took off 3 bases at V and 4 bases at J, with 9 bases between the two ends. CDR3 nucleotide sequence: TGTGCCAGCTCACCCTGGGATGCCTATGGCTACACCTTC. The encoded protein is CASSPWDAYGYTF.

This clonotype was seen a single time. The V and J genes are TRBV20-1 and TRBJ2-5; a possible D gene is TRBD1 (5 bases). The CDR3 has 13 amino acids. V was clipped by 3 bases and J by 7 bases, with 15 bases between them. The germline V gene encodes CDR1 DFQATT and CDR2 SNEGSKA (reference sequence). The CDR3 nucleotides are TGCAGTGCTAGTAATTCACAGGACGGGACCCAGTACTTC. The encoded protein is CSASNSQDGTQYF.

The V gene is TRBV10-1, the J gene TRBJ1-1; D call uncertain. The CDR3 runs 13 residues. Trimming shortened V by 6 bases and J by 1 base, and 9 bases separated the two germline ends. The germline V gene encodes CDR1 WNHNN and CDR2 SYGVQD (reference sequence). CDR3 sequence reads: CASSPDPNTEAFF. CDR3 coding DNA: TGCGCCAGCAGCCCTGACCCGAACACTGAAGCTTTCTTT.

This clonotype has a handful of counts. The chain is built from TRBV5-1 and TRBJ2-2, with 7 bases lining up with TRBD2. Looked up from germline, CDR1 is SGHRS and CDR2 is YFSETQ. The V and J ends lost 5 bases and 0 bases, in that order; junction bases with no gene match: 7. The CDR3 is made up of 16 amino acids. The CDR3 loop reads CASSDRLAPNTGELFF. CDR3 nucleotides: TGCGCCAGCAGTGATAGACTAGCTCCGAACACCGGGGAGCTGTTTTTT.

The chain links TRBV11-2 to TRBJ2-5, with D possibly being TRBD2 (6 bases). The assigned J gene may be wrong: the sequence end matches TRBJ2-1 better. The CDR3 runs 11 residues. Germline V gene lookup returns CDR1 SGHAT and CDR2 FQNNGV. CDR3 loop: CASSVGTPQFF. CDR3 coding DNA: TGTGCCAGCAGCGTCGGGACTCCGCAGTTCTTC.

This clonotype was observed a handful of times. The chain carries TRBV29-1 and TRBJ1-4, with a possible D match to TRBD1 (5 bases). This CDR3 comprises 12 residues. Per the germline V gene, CDR1 is SQVTM and CDR2 is ANQGSEA. The V gene lost 4 bases and the J gene lost 5 bases, with 8 bases spanning the gap. The CDR3 loop reads CSVVGENEKLFF. For the CDR3, the DNA is TGCAGCGTTGTGGGGGAGAATGAAAAACTGTTTTTT.

The J gene is TRBJ1-2, the V gene TRBV27; maybe TRBD1 (5 bases). This CDR3 spans 14 amino acids. The V and J ends lost 0 bases and 2 bases respectively, with 7 bases between them. Germline-derived CDR1 and CDR2 are MNHEY and SMNVEV (reference sequence). As DNA, the CDR3 is TGTGCCAGCAGTTTATCTCGACAGAACTATGGCTACACCTTC. This codes for CASSLSRQNYGYTF.

The table lists this clonotype with a few counts. The rearrangement joins TRBV19 to TRBJ1-4, with D perhaps TRBD1 (5 bases). CDR1 and CDR2 (germline): LNHDA, SQIVND (reference sequence). CDR3 length: 14 amino acids. Trimming pared 3 bases from V and 8 bases from J, leaving 13 bases between. DNA for the CDR3: TGTGCCAGTAGTATGCGGCAGGGAGAAGAAAAACTGTTTTTT. Translating it yields CASSMRQGEEKLFF.

Remarks on this clonotype: A read error is likely, as this CDR3 ends without the conserved phenylalanine or tryptophan. The DNA is omitted, as the CDR3 cannot be located on it reliably, and the CDR3 follows TCRdb's listing. The rearrangement links TRBV10-3 to TRBJ2-7; the listed D gene, TRBD2, was not tested against the DNA. The CDR3 is 9 amino acids in total, end residues counted. From germline, CDR1 is ENHRY and CDR2 SYGVKD. The CDR3: CASSEVAAG.

Regarding this clonotype: The junction differs from germline at one of its ends, possibly a read error. This chain links TRBV5-1 with TRBJ2-7; tentatively, D is TRBD1 (7 bases). Germline V gene data show CDR1 as SGHRS and CDR2 as YFSETQ. The CDR3 has 13 amino acids. CDR3 sequence: CASSSGGTAEQYF. For the CDR3, the DNA is TGTGCCAGCAGCTCAGGGGGGACAGCCGAGCAGTACTTC.

Points on this clonotype: Given a much more abundant clone one base away, this may be a read error. The chain employs TRBV15 and TRBJ2-7, with D hard to call. The CDR3 has 14 residues. CDR1 and CDR2 from the germline V gene are LNHNV and YYDKDF (reference sequence). CDR3 residues: CATSRDRVGYERYF. CDR3 coding DNA: TGTGCCACCAGCAGAGATCGGGTAGGCTACGAGCGGTACTTC.

This clonotype has only one observation. This chain links TRBV7-2 with TRBJ2-7; no firm D call. V lost 1 base and J 3 bases, leaving 19 bases between the germline ends. This CDR3 is 17 amino acids long. Germline CDR1 SGHTA, CDR2 FQGNSA. Written as DNA, the CDR3 is TGTGCCAGCAGCTTAGTGGGTGGGCAGCAGAGTCACTACGAGCAGTACTTC. Translation: CASSLVGGQQSHYEQYF.

The chain has TRBV7-9 and TRBJ1-2; D remains ambiguous. CDR1 SEHNR and CDR2 FQNEAQ come from the germline V gene (reference sequence). V lost 6 bases and J 2 bases, leaving 13 bases between the germline ends. This CDR3 contains 14 residues. CDR3 sequence: CASSLYPLNYGYTF. The CDR3 DNA follows: TGTGCCAGCAGTTTATATCCATTAAACTATGGCTACACCTTC.